Listed below are T cell receptor beta chains from one sample, sequenced in a study of cytomegalovirus exposure and HLA in healthy donors. Sequenced by immunoSEQ multiplex PCR; TCRdb stores in-frame clones only, minus some. The data hold 140,000 to 150,000 clones, with 79% observed a single time. Sequenced material: PBMCs. All receptors derive from a woman between 40 and 55 years old in good health and CMV-seropositive. Each CDR3 is given with its conserved first and last residue. A D gene is named only where the DNA matches it firmly. Clone size is stated in some rows and not others, as once, few, many or a class when expanded.

>TRBJ2-7|TRBD1|-|TRBV7-9
CASSLVGTGHHEQYF
TGTGCCAGCAGCTTAGTGGGGACAGGGCACCACGAGCAGTACTTC
>TRBJ2-3|TRBD2|-|TRBV2
CASRTTGLAGDTQYF
TGTGCCAGCAGAACAACGGGACTAGCTGGGGATACGCAGTATTTT
>TRBJ1-1|TRBD1|-|TRBV5-6
CASSRGTGSIKAGTEAFF
TGTGCCAGCAGCCGAGGGACAGGTTCTATAAAGGCTGGAACTGAAGCTTTCTTT
>TRBJ2-7|-|-|TRBV5-1
CASSLVQGREQYF
TGCGCCAGCAGCTTGGTCCAGGGGCGCGAGCAGTACTTC
>TRBJ2-1|TRBD2|-|TRBV9
CASSERLAGDTYNEQFF
TGTGCCAGCAGCGAGCGACTAGCGGGGGACACCTACAATGAGCAGTTCTTC
>TRBJ1-5|TRBD1|-|TRBV2
CASSDSGGPNQPQHF
TGTGCCAGCAGTGACTCAGGGGGGCCAAATCAGCCCCAGCATTTT
>TRBJ2-1|TRBD2|-|TRBV11-2
CASSLITSGGLNEQFF
TGTGCCAGCAGCCTGATTACTAGCGGGGGGCTCAATGAGCAGTTCTTC
>TRBJ1-2|TRBD1|-|TRBV5-1
CASSPTGQGDGYTF
TGCGCCAGCAGCCCAACCGGACAGGGGGATGGCTACACCTTC
>TRBJ1-1|-|-|TRBV29-1
CSSRIAGEAFF
TGCAGCTCCCGGATAGCCGGTGAAGCTTTCTTT
>TRBJ1-3|-|-|TRBV11-2
CASSQGGPGNTIYF
TGTGCCAGCAGCCAAGGGGGTCCTGGAAACACCATATATTTT
>TRBJ2-5|-|-|TRBV11-2
CASSLGRGTQETQYF
TGTGCCAGCAGCTTAGGTCGGGGGACCCAAGAGACCCAGTACTTC
>TRBJ2-3|TRBD2|-|TRBV29-1
CSAASGLASDTQYF
TGCAGCGCTGCGTCGGGACTAGCATCAGATACGCAGTATTTT
>TRBJ2-1|TRBD1|-|TRBV13
CASSSPTGGYEQFF
TGTGCCAGCAGCTCACCGACAGGGGGCTATGAGCAGTTCTTC
>TRBJ1-2|-|-|TRBV7-9
CASSLVLDTGYTF
TGTGCCAGCAGCTTAGTGTTGGACACTGGCTACACCTTC
>TRBJ1-1|TRBD1|-|TRBV9
CASSVVTGDTEAFF
TGTGCCAGCAGCGTAGTAACAGGGGACACTGAAGCTTTCTTT
>TRBJ2-2|-|-|TRBV2
CASSALGGGELFF
TGTGCCAGCAGCGCCCTGGGGGGCGGGGAGCTGTTTTTT
>TRBJ1-5|TRBD1|-|TRBV6-4
CASRGQVGDNQPQHF
TGTGCCAGCAGGGGACAGGTTGGGGACAATCAGCCCCAGCATTTT
>TRBJ2-3|TRBD2|once|TRBV28
CASSSLAGGSDTQYF
TGTGCCAGCAGTTCACTAGCGGGGGGGTCAGATACGCAGTATTTT
>TRBJ2-7|-|-|TRBV30
CAWSVILAARGEQYF
TGTGCCTGGAGTGTGATTTTAGCCGCGAGAGGGGAGCAGTACTTC
>TRBJ2-2|-|-|TRBV7-9
CASSFHTGELFF
TGTGCCAGCAGCTTCCATACCGGGGAGCTGTTTTTT
>TRBJ2-3|-|-|TRBV5-1
CASSLTTDTGAQYF
TGCGCCAGCAGCTTGACAACAGATACCGGGGCGCAGTATTTT
>TRBJ2-5|TRBD1|-|TRBV5-4
CASSLVVGRGLTETQYF
TGTGCCAGCAGCTTGGTCGTGGGCAGGGGGCTAACAGAGACCCAGTACTTC
>TRBJ2-7|TRBD2|-|TRBV11-2
CASSPSSGSSYEQYF
TGTGCCAGCAGCCCGTCTAGCGGCAGCTCCTACGAGCAGTACTTC
>TRBJ2-5|TRBD2|-|TRBV2
CASSPMGGGGETQYF
TGTGCCAGCAGTCCCATGGGCGGGGGTGGCGAGACCCAGTACTTC
>TRBJ2-7|TRBD1|-|TRBV7-9
CASSFGGTGLWEQYF
TGTGCCAGCAGCTTCGGCGGGACAGGCCTCTGGGAGCAGTACTTC
>TRBJ1-5|TRBD1|-|TRBV4-1
CASSTQGTDQPQHF
TGCGCCAGCAGCACACAGGGGACCGATCAGCCCCAGCATTTT
>TRBJ2-3|-|-|TRBV19
CASSIGAGSDTQYF
TGTGCCAGTAGTATTGGAGCGGGTTCAGATACGCAGTATTTT